A selection of T cell receptor beta chains follows, all from one sample in a study of molecular identifiers for immune sequencing clone quantification. TCRdb redid the calling of the PCR reads with MiXCR, one entry per CDR3 protein. The table has nearly 650,000 distinct CDR3 sequences, 25% seen once; the top ten hold about 0.8%. The material sequenced was naive CD8+ T cells from blood, with Jurkat cell RNA spiked in. The receptors were gathered from a human donor in good health. Some libraries in this study had Jurkat cell RNA spiked in. The CDR3 runs from the conserved cysteine through the conserved F or W. A D gene is named only where the DNA matches it firmly. For some rows the clone size is stated as once, few or many, or as a class when expanded; others skip it.

clone_size	d_call	j_call	v_call	cdr3_nt	cdr3_aa
few	NA	TRBJ1-4	TRBV28	TGTGCCAGCAGTTTTGGTCGCAATAATGAAAAACTGTTTTTT	CASSFGRNNEKLFF
NA	NA	TRBJ1-1	TRBV4-3	TGCGCCAGCAGCCAAGAGACCCACAGGACGCTGAACACTGAAGCTTTCTTT	CASSQETHRTLNTEAFF
many	NA	TRBJ1-5	TRBV13	TGTGCCAGCAGCCGGAGACGGGACGGAAGCAATCAGCCCCAGCATTTT	CASSRRRDGSNQPQHF
few	NA	TRBJ2-7	TRBV29-1	TGCAGCGTTGAAGGACCCGGGCAGGGCGGGAACAAGCAGTACTTC	CSVEGPGQGGNKQYF
many	NA	TRBJ2-3	TRBV13	TGTGCCAGCAGCTTCGGGAGTCTCCCAGATACGCAGTATTTT	CASSFGSLPDTQYF
many	TRBD2	TRBJ2-3	TRBV20-1	TGCAGTGCGTATATCGGGACTAGCGGGGCCACAGATACGCAGTATTTT	CSAYIGTSGATDTQYF
many	NA	TRBJ1-1	TRBV6-1	TGTGCCAGCAGTGAATACGAACTTAACACTGAAGCTTTCTTT	CASSEYELNTEAFF
many	TRBD1	TRBJ2-3	TRBV6-5	TGTGCCAGCAGTTACTGGACAGGGGCCGGGACAGATACGCAGTATTTT	CASSYWTGAGTDTQYF
NA	NA	TRBJ1-2	TRBV5-3	TGTGCCAGCGGCCAATGGCTGGGGACATATTATGGCTACACCTTC	CASGQWLGTYYGYTF
many	TRBD2	TRBJ2-3	TRBV6-2/TRBV6-3	TGTGCCAGCAGTTACGCGGGAGTCCCAGATACGCAGTATTTT	CASSYAGVPDTQYF
few	NA	TRBJ1-1	TRBV12-3/TRBV12-4	TGTGCCAGCACAACCTTAGCCGGGCTCGCGAACACTGAAGCTTTCTTT	CASTTLAGLANTEAFF
once	NA	TRBJ2-5	TRBV7-8	TGTGCCAGCAACCCCGATGCCGGGAGCAGCCAAGAGACCCAGTACTTC	CASNPDAGSSQETQYF
many	NA	TRBJ2-3	TRBV12-3/TRBV12-4	TGTGCCAGCAGTTGGCTCTCTAGCACAGATACGCAGTATTTT	CASSWLSSTDTQYF
many	NA	TRBJ1-5	TRBV4-3	TGCGCCAGCAGTCAATCAGGCGGTTGGAATCAGCCCCAGCATTTT	CASSQSGGWNQPQHF
NA	TRBD1	TRBJ1-2	TRBV19	TGTGCCAGTAGTAAGGACAGGAGTTATGGCTACACCTTC	CASSKDRSYGYTF
many	NA	TRBJ2-5	TRBV28	TGTGCCAGCAGTCCTCCCGGACAGATCCAAGAGACCCAGTACTTC	CASSPPGQIQETQYF
NA	NA	TRBJ2-2	TRBV12-3/TRBV12-4	TGTGCCAGCAGTTTAGGGACTCCGAACATCGGGGAGCTGTTTTTT	CASSLGTPNIGELFF
few	NA	TRBJ2-7	TRBV27	TGTGCCAGCAGAGTCAGGGGTGGTGAGCAGTACTTC	CASRVRGGEQYF
NA	TRBD1	TRBJ2-3	TRBV19	TGTGCCAGTAGTATGCTCGGACAGGGCACAGATACGCAGTATTTT	CASSMLGQGTDTQYF
many	NA	TRBJ2-3	TRBV5-6	TGTGCCAGCAGCTGGGCGGTGGGGACAGATACGCAGTATTTT	CASSWAVGTDTQYF
few	TRBD1	TRBJ1-2	TRBV5-6	TGTGCCAGCAGCTTGAAGGGGGCGCAGGGCTACACCTTC	CASSLKGAQGYTF
many	NA	TRBJ1-1	TRBV14	TGTGCCAGCAGCCAAGCGCCGGTCGGCCTTTCGACTGAAGCTTTCTTT	CASSQAPVGLSTEAFF
many	NA	TRBJ1-1	TRBV4-3	TGCGCCAGCAGCCAAGAGGCAGGAATGGCTTTCTTT	CASSQEAGMAFF
NA	TRBD2	TRBJ2-1	TRBV7-8	TGTGCCAGCACCAGAGCGGGGCCATACAATGAGCAGTTCTTC	CASTRAGPYNEQFF
few	NA	TRBJ1-1	TRBV11-2	TGTGCCAGCAGCTTAGGAGGTCGAGCCACTGAAGCTTTCTTT	CASSLGGRATEAFF
NA	TRBD2	TRBJ2-1	TRBV4-3	TGCGCCAGCAGCCCCACTAGCGGAGGGGGAAATGAGCAGTTCTTC	CASSPTSGGGNEQFF
many	NA	TRBJ2-5	TRBV29-1	TGCAGCGAGGAGACAGGACTGCAAGAGACCCAGTACTTC	CSEETGLQETQYF
NA	TRBD1	TRBJ2-7	TRBV5-6	TGTGCCAGCAGCATAGACAGGGGTCTTTACGAGCAGTACTTC	CASSIDRGLYEQYF
many	NA	TRBJ1-5	TRBV19	TGTGCCAGTAGTGGGACGGTCAATCAGCCCCAGCATTTT	CASSGTVNQPQHF
NA	TRBD1	TRBJ2-7	TRBV28	TGTGCCAGCAAAGGGACAGGGGTCGAGCAGTACTTC	CASKGTGVEQYF
NA	NA	TRBJ1-5	TRBV24-1	TGTGCCACCAGTGACCTTGACAATCAGCCCCAGCATTTT	CATSDLDNQPQHF
many	NA	TRBJ2-3	TRBV5-1	TGCGCCAGCAGCTTGGGTGGCCCCAGGGGCCCTGGGGATACGCAGTATTTT	CASSLGGPRGPGDTQYF
few	NA	TRBJ2-4	TRBV28	TGTGCCAGCAGTTCGAACCTACAGGGACGTAGAAACATTCAGTACTTC	CASSSNLQGRRNIQYF
NA	NA	TRBJ1-4	TRBV7-9	TGTGCCAGCAGCTTAGCCTGGCGGGGGGCAACTAATGAAAAACTGTTTTTT	CASSLAWRGATNEKLFF
NA	TRBD1	TRBJ2-1	TRBV27	TGTGCCAGCAGTGAGAGGGACAGGCCCTTTGAAAAGTTCTTC	CASSERDRPFEKFF
many	NA	TRBJ2-3	TRBV30	TGTGCCTGGAGTGATTCGGATACGCAGTATTTT	CAWSDSDTQYF
NA	NA	TRBJ2-7	TRBV20-1	TGCAGTGCTCGAGGGAATAGCGAGCAGTACTTC	CSARGNSEQYF
few	TRBD1	TRBJ1-2	TRBV4-1	TGCGCCAGCAGCCCAGGTGGACAGGGGCACCTCTATGGCTACACCTTC	CASSPGGQGHLYGYTF
few	TRBD1	TRBJ1-5	TRBV2	TGTGCCAGCAGTATACAGGGGTACAATCAGCCCCAGCATTTT	CASSIQGYNQPQHF
many	NA	TRBJ1-5	TRBV7-9	TGTGCCAGCAGCCATCAGACAGGCTATAGCAATCAGCCCCAGCATTTT	CASSHQTGYSNQPQHF
NA	NA	TRBJ2-3	TRBV7-9	TGTGCCAGCAGCCTTATAGGGCTAGCGCGCACAGATACGCAGTATTTT	CASSLIGLARTDTQYF
few	NA	TRBJ2-3	TRBV6-2/TRBV6-3	TGTGCCAGCAGCCCGCGCCGGGACTGCGAGCAGTATTTT	CASSPRRDCEQYF
many	NA	TRBJ2-2	TRBV10-2	TGCGCCAGCAAACACAACACCGGGGAGCTGTTTTTT	CASKHNTGELFF
many	TRBD1	TRBJ2-3	TRBV13	TGTGCCAGCAGCCCCTGGACAGGGGGCGCTTATGGCACAGATACGCAGTATTTT	CASSPWTGGAYGTDTQYF
NA	TRBD1	TRBJ1-2	TRBV12-3/TRBV12-4	TGTGCCAGCAGTTTATGGACAGGGGCGAACTATGGCTACACCTTC	CASSLWTGANYGYTF